One TCR beta chain is described in this entry. This clonotype was counted between two and nine times. It lacks a known antigen. Base qualities are missing; no much larger clone stands one base away. This specimen comes from a study of blood T cells in healthy people across ages (dated by TCRdb to between 2014 and 2017). In terms of the full investigation: In model experiments, template switching captured about one uniquely barcoded TCR beta cDNA molecule for every two T cells. Using deep sequencing normalized with unique cDNA molecular identifiers, the study measured how TCR beta repertoire diversity changes with age. Using the same blood draw, the study looked at two additional independent replicas of 1 million unique cDNA reads for two donors, one aged 18 to 30 and the other aged 80 or older. To avoid experimental bias, donors of different ages were spread randomly across the sequencing lanes. The donors were split into four age groups: young (average 16 years), middle-aged (around 37), aged (over 55) and long-lived (roughly 86). What the authors observed across the whole study: Since profiling was done on bulk unsorted PBMCs, naive and antigen-experienced compartments could not be conclusively compared. The percentage of naive T cells measured by flow cytometry correlated strongly with observed TCR beta diversity. Total diversity estimates from one million sequenced T cells were considered lower bounds and underestimates. The CMV infection status of donors was not known, potentially confounding age-related changes in expanded clonotypes. Compared with the aged group, more naive CD4+ T cells, fewer expanded clones and increased TCR diversity were shown by the long-lived group, suggesting age selection. Observed TCR beta diversity per million T cells fell roughly linearly with age, and a significant reduction was already apparent by age around 40.

Receptor amplification or capture employed 5' RACE. This sample was sequenced with an Illumina HiSeq 2500. A second roughly 6 to 11 cycle PCR used a sample-barcoded 5' primer and a J-beta primer mix. A unique molecular identifier was introduced onto each TCR beta cDNA molecule by a template-switch 5' adaptor carrying 12 random nucleotides. Each sample yielded at least 2.5 million CDR3-containing paired-end reads. All of the RNA was converted into first-strand cDNA using the Mint cDNA synthesis kit, with a TRBC-specific oligonucleotide serving as the primer. Following uracil-DNA glycosylase treatment, a first 18-cycle PCR with universal primers M1SS and BC2_uni_R was performed on all cDNA. The authors' analysis ran thus. Normalization of each sample was performed by random selection of 1 million high-quality reads, each carrying a distinct molecular identifier. Reads sharing molecular identifiers were discarded rather than binned into consensus sequences. MiTCR, with a Q25 quality threshold and the strictest error-elimination algorithm, was used for CDR3 identification, clonotype clustering and error correction. A nonparametric unseen species model using Euler transformation provided a lower-bound estimate of total TCR beta diversity. TCRdb passed the public sequencing reads through fastp at Q25 and MiXCR, retaining productive beta sequences. Every entry covers one CDR3 protein and lists the most common genes and DNA from its rows. TCRdb's processing, not the authors' own work, is the source of the V and J calls. The sample table contains hundreds of thousands of distinct CDR3 sequences; only one count was recorded for about 30% of them. The biggest ten clones account for about a sixth of the sample.

The donors were under 40 Caucasian individuals from Russia, aged 6 to 90 years, who were systemically healthy. Roughly 9 milliliters of peripheral blood were drawn from each donor into EDTA-treated Vacutainer tubes. Ficoll-Paque density-gradient centrifugation was used to isolate PBMCs, with at least 6.5 million obtained per sample. Trizol reagent was used to extract total RNA from PBMCs, with at least 6 micrograms per sample. For every donor, an aliquot of PBMCs went through flow cytometry to measure the percentages of naive CD45RAhigh/CD27high T cells. The junction shows trimming of 8 bases on V and 4 bases on J, and the gene matches do not reach 16 bases of it. The CDR3 goes from the cysteine to the phenylalanine over 17 residues. Only the CDR3 DNA is retained, 51 bases long and in frame from the first base. From the germline V gene (reference sequence), CDR1 is LNHNV and CDR2 is YYDKDF.

The receptor chain draws on TRBV15 and TRBJ1-5, with 8 bases in between that match TRBD1. Input material: blood. The receptor was isolated from a woman aged 80 or older in good health. In nucleotide form, the sequence is TGTGCCACCTATGACAGGGGAAGGGGTGGACCAAATCAGCCCCAGCATTTT. Its coded protein is CATYDRGRGGPNQPQHF. Reference TRBV15 and TRBJ1-5 proteins supply the regions before and after the CDR3; the full variable domain is: DAMVIQNPRYQVTQFGKPVTLSCSQTLNHNVMYWYQQKSSQAPKLLFHYYDKDFNNEADTPDNFQSRRPNTSFCFLDIRSPGLGDTAMYLCATYDRGRGGPNQPQHFGDGTRLSIL.